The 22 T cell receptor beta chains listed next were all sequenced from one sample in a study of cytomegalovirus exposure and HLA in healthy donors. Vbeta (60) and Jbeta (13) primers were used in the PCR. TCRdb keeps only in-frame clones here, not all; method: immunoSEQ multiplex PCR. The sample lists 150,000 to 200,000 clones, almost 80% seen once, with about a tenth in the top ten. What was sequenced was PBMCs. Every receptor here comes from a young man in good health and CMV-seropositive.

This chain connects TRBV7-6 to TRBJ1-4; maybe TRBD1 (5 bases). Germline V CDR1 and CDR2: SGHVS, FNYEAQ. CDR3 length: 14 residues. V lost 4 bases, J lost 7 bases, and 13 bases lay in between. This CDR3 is CASSSQGGGEKLFF. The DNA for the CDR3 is TGTGCCAGCAGCTCGCAGGGAGGTGGTGAAAAACTGTTTTTT.

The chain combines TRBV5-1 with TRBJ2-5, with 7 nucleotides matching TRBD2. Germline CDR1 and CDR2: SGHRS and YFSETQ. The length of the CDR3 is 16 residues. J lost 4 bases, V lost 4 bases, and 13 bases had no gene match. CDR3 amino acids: CASSPTSGGVGETQYF. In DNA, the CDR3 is TGCGCCAGCAGCCCGACTAGTGGGGGGGTCGGAGAGACCCAGTACTTC.

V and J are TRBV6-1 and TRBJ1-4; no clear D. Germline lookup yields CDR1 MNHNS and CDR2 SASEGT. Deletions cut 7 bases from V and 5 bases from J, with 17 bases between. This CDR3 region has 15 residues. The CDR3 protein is CASIRRGNRNEKLFF. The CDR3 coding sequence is TGTGCCAGCATCCGGCGAGGGAATCGGAATGAAAAACTGTTTTTT.

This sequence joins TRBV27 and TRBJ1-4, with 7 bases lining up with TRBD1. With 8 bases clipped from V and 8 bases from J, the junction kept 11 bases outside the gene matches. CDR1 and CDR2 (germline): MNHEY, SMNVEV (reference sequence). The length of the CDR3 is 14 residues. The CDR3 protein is CASRQSGTAEKLFF. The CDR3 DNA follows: TGTGCCAGCCGTCAATCCGGGACAGCGGAAAAACTGTTTTTT.

The chain's CDR3 is CASSYQQGRMQFF. Here the CDR3 DNA reads TGTGCCAGCAGTTACCAACAGGGTAGGATGCAGTTCTTC. The rearrangement joins TRBV6-5 to TRBJ2-1; tentative D call: TRBD1 (6 bases). The germline V gene has CDR1 MNHEY and CDR2 SVGAGI. This CDR3 has 13 residues. Trimming shortened V by 2 bases and J by 12 bases, and 14 bases separated the two germline ends.

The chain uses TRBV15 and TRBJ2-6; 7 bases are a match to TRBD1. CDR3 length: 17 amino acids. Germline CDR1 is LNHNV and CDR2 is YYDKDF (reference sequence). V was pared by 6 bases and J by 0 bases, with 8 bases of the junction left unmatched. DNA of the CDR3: TGTGCCACCAGTAACAGGGGAATTTTCTCTGGGGCCAACGTCCTGACTTTC. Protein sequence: CATSNRGIFSGANVLTF. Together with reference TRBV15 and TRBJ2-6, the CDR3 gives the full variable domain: DAMVIQNPRYQVTQFGKPVTLSCSQTLNHNVMYWYQQKSSQAPKLLFHYYDKDFNNEADTPDNFQSRRPNTSFCFLDIRSPGLGDTAMYLCATSNRGIFSGANVLTFGAGSRLTVL.

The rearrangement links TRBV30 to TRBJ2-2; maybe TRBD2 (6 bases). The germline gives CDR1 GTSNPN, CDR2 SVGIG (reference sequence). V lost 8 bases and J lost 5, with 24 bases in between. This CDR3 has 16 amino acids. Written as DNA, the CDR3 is TGTGCCGCCAAACTCGGGAGATTTTCGAGGACCGGGGAGCTGTTTTTT. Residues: CAAKLGRFSRTGELFF.

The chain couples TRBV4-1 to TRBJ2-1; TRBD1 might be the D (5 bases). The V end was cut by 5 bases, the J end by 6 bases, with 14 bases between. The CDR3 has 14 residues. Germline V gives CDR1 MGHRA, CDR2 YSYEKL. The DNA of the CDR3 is TGCGCCAGCAGCTCGATACAGGCGGTCAATGAGCAGTTCTTC. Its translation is CASSSIQAVNEQFF.

The CDR3 sequence: CASSPPTAGRRGEQYF. CDR3 nucleotides: TGTGCCAGCTCACCACCGACCGCAGGACGGAGGGGCGAGCAGTACTTC. The chain employs TRBV18 and TRBJ2-7; D is perhaps TRBD2 (6 bases). V shed 0 bases and J shed 6 bases, with 18 bases lying between them. In germline, CDR1 is KGHSH, CDR2 LQKENI. The CDR3 spans 16 residues.

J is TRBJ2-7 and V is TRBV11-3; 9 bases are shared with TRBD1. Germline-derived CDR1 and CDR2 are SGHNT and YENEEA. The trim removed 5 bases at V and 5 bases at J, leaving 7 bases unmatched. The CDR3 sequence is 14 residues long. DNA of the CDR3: TGTGCCAGCAGCACCACAGGGGGCGCGGACGAGCAGTACTTC. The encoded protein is CASSTTGGADEQYF.

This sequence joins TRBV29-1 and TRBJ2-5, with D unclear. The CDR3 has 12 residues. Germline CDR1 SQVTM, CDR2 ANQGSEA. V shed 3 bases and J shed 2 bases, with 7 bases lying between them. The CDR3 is CSVDSRQETQYF. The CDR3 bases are TGCAGCGTTGATTCCAGGCAAGAGACCCAGTACTTC.

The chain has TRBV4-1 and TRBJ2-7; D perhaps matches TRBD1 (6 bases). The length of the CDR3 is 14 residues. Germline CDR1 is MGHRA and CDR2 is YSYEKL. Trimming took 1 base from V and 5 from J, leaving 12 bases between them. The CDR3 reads CASSQGVRGHEQYF. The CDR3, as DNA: TGCGCCAGCAGCCAAGGGGTCAGGGGCCACGAGCAGTACTTC.

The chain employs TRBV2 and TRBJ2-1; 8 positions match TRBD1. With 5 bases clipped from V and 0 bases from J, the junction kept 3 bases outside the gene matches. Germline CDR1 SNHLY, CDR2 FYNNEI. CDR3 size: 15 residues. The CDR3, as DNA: TGTGCCAGCAGTTTGGACAGGGCCTCCTACAATGAGCAGTTCTTC. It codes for CASSLDRASYNEQFF. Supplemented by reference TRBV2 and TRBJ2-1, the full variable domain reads EPEVTQTPSHQVTQMGQEVILRCVPISNHLYFYWYRQILGQKVEFLVSFYNNEISEKSEIFDDQFSVERPDGSNFTLKIRSTKLEDSAMYFCASSLDRASYNEQFFGPGTRLTVL.

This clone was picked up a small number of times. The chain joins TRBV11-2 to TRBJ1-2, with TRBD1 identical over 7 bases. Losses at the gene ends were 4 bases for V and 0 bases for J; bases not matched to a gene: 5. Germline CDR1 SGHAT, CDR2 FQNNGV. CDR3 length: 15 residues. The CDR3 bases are TGTGCCAGCAGCTCGTACAGGGGAGCTAACTATGGCTACACCTTC. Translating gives CASSSYRGANYGYTF.

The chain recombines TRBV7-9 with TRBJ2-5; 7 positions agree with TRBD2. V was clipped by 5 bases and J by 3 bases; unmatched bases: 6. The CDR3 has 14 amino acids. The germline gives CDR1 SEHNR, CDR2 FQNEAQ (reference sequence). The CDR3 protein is CASSPLAAKETQYF. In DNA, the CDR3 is TGTGCCAGCAGCCCGCTAGCGGCTAAAGAGACCCAGTACTTC.

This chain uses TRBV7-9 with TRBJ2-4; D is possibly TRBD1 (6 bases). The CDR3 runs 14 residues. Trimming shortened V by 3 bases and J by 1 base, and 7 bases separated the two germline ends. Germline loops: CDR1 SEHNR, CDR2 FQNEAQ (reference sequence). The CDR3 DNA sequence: TGTGCCAGCAGCTTGAGGGGGGCCAAAAACATTCAGTACTTC. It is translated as CASSLRGAKNIQYF.

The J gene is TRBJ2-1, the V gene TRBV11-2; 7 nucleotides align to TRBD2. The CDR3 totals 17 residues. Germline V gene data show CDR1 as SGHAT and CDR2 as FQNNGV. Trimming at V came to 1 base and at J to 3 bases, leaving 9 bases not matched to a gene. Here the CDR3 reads CASSLGMSGGSYNEQFF. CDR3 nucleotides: TGTGCCAGCAGCTTAGGTATGTCGGGGGGAAGCTACAATGAGCAGTTCTTC.

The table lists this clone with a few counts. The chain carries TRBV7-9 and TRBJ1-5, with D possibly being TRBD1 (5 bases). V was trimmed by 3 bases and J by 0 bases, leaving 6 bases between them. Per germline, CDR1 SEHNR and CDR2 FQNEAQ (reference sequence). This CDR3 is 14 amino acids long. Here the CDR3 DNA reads TGTGCCAGCAGCTTGACAGATAGCAATCAGCCCCAGCATTTT. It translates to CASSLTDSNQPQHF.

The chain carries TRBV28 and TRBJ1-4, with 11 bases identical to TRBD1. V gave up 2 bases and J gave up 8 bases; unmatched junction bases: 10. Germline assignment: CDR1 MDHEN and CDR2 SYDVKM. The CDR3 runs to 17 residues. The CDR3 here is CASSLSSLDRGREKLFF. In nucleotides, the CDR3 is TGTGCCAGCAGTTTAAGTTCGTTGGACAGGGGGCGCGAAAAACTGTTTTTT.

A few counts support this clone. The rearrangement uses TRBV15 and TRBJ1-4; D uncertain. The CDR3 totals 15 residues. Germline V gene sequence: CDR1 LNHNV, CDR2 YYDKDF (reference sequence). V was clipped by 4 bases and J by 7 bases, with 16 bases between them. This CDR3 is CATSTRLEQGEKLFF. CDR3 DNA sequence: TGTGCCACCAGCACGCGGTTAGAGCAAGGTGAAAAACTGTTTTTT.

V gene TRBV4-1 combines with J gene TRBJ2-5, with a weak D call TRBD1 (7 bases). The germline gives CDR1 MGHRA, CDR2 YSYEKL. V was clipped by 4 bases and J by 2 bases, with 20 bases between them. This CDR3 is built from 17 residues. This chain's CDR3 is CASSRSGDSLKQETQYF. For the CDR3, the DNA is TGCGCCAGCAGCCGATCGGGGGACAGCCTAAAACAAGAGACCCAGTACTTC.

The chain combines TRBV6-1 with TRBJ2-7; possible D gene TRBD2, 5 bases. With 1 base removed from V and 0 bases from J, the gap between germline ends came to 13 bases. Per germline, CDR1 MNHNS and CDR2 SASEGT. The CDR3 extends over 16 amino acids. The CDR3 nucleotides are TGTGCCAGCAGTGAAGGCCGGGGTTATAGCTCCTACGAGCAGTACTTC. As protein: CASSEGRGYSSYEQYF.